The 14 T cell receptor beta chains below were found in one sample sequenced in a study of cytomegalovirus exposure and HLA in healthy donors. PCR was performed using 60 Vbeta and 13 Jbeta primers. Assay: immunoSEQ multiplex PCR; the TCRdb copy retains only in-frame clones and omits some. This sample yields about 200,000 clones, of which 75% to 90% are seen a single time; around 2.7% belongs to the top ten. Specimen: PBMCs. Receptors were obtained from a woman aged 35 to 49 in good health and CMV-seronegative.

This chain uses TRBV6-5 with TRBJ1-5, with 10 bases that match TRBD1. Germline V CDR1 and CDR2: MNHEY, SVGAGI. The CDR3 length is 14 residues. V shed 6 bases and J 9 bases; nucleotides not matched to a gene: 8. This chain's CDR3 is CASSRGQGDRPQHF. CDR3 nucleotides: TGTGCCAGCAGCCGAGGACAGGGGGATCGGCCCCAGCATTTT.

This clone was recorded only once. V usage is TRBV19 and J usage is TRBJ2-1; 8 bases agree with TRBD2. CDR1 is LNHDA, CDR2 SQIVND, per germline (reference sequence). V shed 7 bases and J 4 bases; nucleotides not matched to a gene: 15. There are 17 residues in the CDR3. The CDR3, as DNA: TGTGCCAGTACGGGGGAGGGTGAGGCGGGGGGTTACAATGAGCAGTTCTTC. This encodes CASTGEGEAGGYNEQFF.

CDR3 DNA sequence: TGTGCCAGCAGTGCACAGGGGGCCATCCAAGAGACCCAGTACTTC. This sequence encodes CASSAQGAIQETQYF. The chain has TRBV7-9 and TRBJ2-5; 9 bases fit TRBD1. The J segment lost 1 base and the V segment lost 6 bases, leaving 6 bases of the junction unmatched. Germline CDR1 and CDR2: SEHNR and FQNEAQ (reference sequence). This CDR3 is 15 amino acids long.

V and J are TRBV7-8 and TRBJ1-2; D is undetermined. The ends were cut back, 2 bases at V and 7 bases at J, with 11 bases in the middle. Germline CDR1 reads SGHVS; CDR2 reads FQNEAQ. The CDR3 totals 13 residues. CDR3 protein: CASSLFGDGGYTF. CDR3 sequence (DNA): TGTGCCAGCAGCTTATTCGGTGATGGTGGCTACACCTTC.

The chain has TRBV5-5 and TRBJ1-2; D gene unclear. The CDR3 totals 13 residues. V was clipped by 4 bases and J by 8 bases, with 15 bases between them. CDR1 and CDR2 (germline): SGHKS, YYEKEE (reference sequence). CDR3 protein: CASSLGLYEGYTF. CDR3 nucleotide sequence: TGTGCCAGCAGCCTCGGACTTTATGAAGGCTACACCTTC.

The chain employs TRBV5-1 and TRBJ1-4, with no clear D. V was pared by 0 bases and J by 4 bases, with 10 bases between. Looked up from germline, CDR1 is SGHRS and CDR2 is YFSETQ. The CDR3 contains 15 residues. The CDR3 loop is CASSLVAGYNEKLFF. The CDR3 bases are TGCGCCAGCAGCTTGGTGGCAGGTTATAATGAAAAACTGTTTTTT.

The chain is built from TRBV7-9 and TRBJ1-1; 8 bases match TRBD1. Looked up from germline, CDR1 is SEHNR and CDR2 is FQNEAQ (reference sequence). J gave up 4 bases and V 0 bases, and 1 base lay outside the gene matches. The CDR3 runs 14 residues. The CDR3 sequence is CASSLAQGATEAFF. The CDR3 DNA follows: TGTGCCAGCAGCTTAGCGCAGGGGGCCACTGAAGCTTTCTTT.

The chain joins TRBV28 to TRBJ1-6; perhaps TRBD1 as D (6 bases). The V end lost 10 bases, the J end lost 8 bases, and 12 bases lay between the germline ends. This CDR3 has 12 residues. In germline, CDR1 is MDHEN, CDR2 SYDVKM. The DNA of the CDR3 is TGTGCCATTCGGGACACTTATTCACCCCTCCACTTT. Protein product: CAIRDTYSPLHF.

The chain is built from TRBV15 and TRBJ2-7; D might be TRBD1 (6 bases). Per the germline V gene, CDR1 is LNHNV and CDR2 is YYDKDF (reference sequence). The V end was cut by 4 bases, the J end by 6 bases, with 19 bases between. This CDR3 is built from 15 residues. CDR3 sequence: CATSIGGGGRGEQYF. The CDR3 nucleotides read TGTGCCACCAGCATAGGGGGTGGGGGTCGGGGCGAGCAGTACTTC.

The genes are TRBV9 and TRBJ2-3; 10 bases match TRBD2. This CDR3 spans 13 amino acids. Germline V gene data show CDR1 as SGDLS and CDR2 as YYNGEE. After removal of 7 bases from V and 4 bases from J, the junction contained 3 bases not matched to a gene. The chain's CDR3 is CASSGLAADTQYF. For the CDR3, the DNA is TGTGCCAGCTCCGGACTAGCGGCAGATACGCAGTATTTT.

J is TRBJ2-3 and V is TRBV18; the D is unclear. The V gene lost 3 bases and the J gene lost 2 bases, with 3 bases spanning the gap. This CDR3 spans 12 amino acids. The V gene's germline CDR1 is KGHSH and CDR2 LQKENI. CDR3 DNA sequence: TGTGCCAGCTCACCTTACACAGATACGCAGTATTTT. Translated: CASSPYTDTQYF.

V gene TRBV4-2 combines with J gene TRBJ2-1; tentative D call: TRBD1 (6 bases). Between the trimmed V and J ends, which lost 1 base and 0 bases, there was a span of 7 bases. Germline CDR1 LGHNA, CDR2 YNFKEQ. The CDR3 extends over 15 amino acids. In DNA form, the CDR3 reads TGTGCCAGCAGCCAAGGGACAGCCTCCTACAATGAGCAGTTCTTC. It encodes CASSQGTASYNEQFF.

The CDR3 spells CASSLGGGTGPGANVLTF. CDR3 DNA sequence: TGTGCCAGCAGCTTGGGGGGGGGTACAGGGCCTGGGGCCAACGTCCTGACTTTC. This chain links TRBV5-4 with TRBJ2-6; D might be TRBD2 (7 bases). V was shortened by 0 bases and J by 2 bases, with 15 bases between the two germline ends. The CDR3 loop spans 18 amino acids. The germline V gene has CDR1 SGHNT and CDR2 YYREEE (reference sequence).

V usage is TRBV27 and J usage is TRBJ2-7; D may be TRBD2 (5 bases). The CDR3 has 15 residues. Deletions cut 6 bases from V and 0 bases from J, with 15 bases between. Germline V gene data show CDR1 as MNHEY and CDR2 as SMNVEV (reference sequence). For the CDR3, the DNA is TGTGCCAGCAGCACTCAGCGGAGGAGCTCCTACGAGCAGTACTTC. As protein: CASSTQRRSSYEQYF.